The rows below give T cell receptor beta chains drawn from one sample of a study of PD-L1 blockade in urothelial cancer. Assay used: immunoSEQ multiplex PCR; TCRdb lists only in-frame clones, some missing. The sample contains about 50,000 clones, 80% to 90% of which appear only once. Sequencing was performed on PBMCs, taken around atezolizumab (anti-PD-L1) treatment. These receptors were collected from a man between 65 and 85 years old with urothelial cancer. Both conserved end residues are part of each CDR3. The order of the fields is J gene, V gene, CDR3 protein.

TRBJ2-5 TRBV6-1 CASSVSLQETQYF
TRBJ2-2 TRBV5-1 CASSATSGANGGELFF
TRBJ2-3 TRBV5-1 CASTPLQGATDTQYF
TRBJ2-3 TRBV27 CASSLLTSGKDTQYF
TRBJ2-3 TRBV7-6 CASSRRLAGEDTQYF
TRBJ2-5 TRBV19 CASSDGGGETQYF
TRBJ1-4 TRBV5-1 CASSEGQGHNEKLFF
TRBJ2-7 TRBV7-6 CASSLRTGGRHEQYF
TRBJ2-7 TRBV7-9 CASSWGTGVNYEQYF
TRBJ2-3 TRBV5-1 CASSQRTGTDTQYF
TRBJ2-7 TRBV5-6 CASSFGPGDESYEQYF
TRBJ2-1 TRBV5-6 CASSLPTGDEQFF
TRBJ2-3 TRBV2 CASSAGTGPTDTQYF
TRBJ2-1 TRBV5-6 CASSLAPSGYNEQFF
TRBJ2-7 TRBV25-1 CASSPGLAGAYEQYF
TRBJ1-2 TRBV6-1 CASRAGTGVPGYTF
TRBJ2-1 TRBV2 CASSERQGSNNEQFF
TRBJ2-7 TRBV19 CASAGGKAGQRISYEQYF
- TRBV5-1 CASSLGLSSYEQYF
TRBJ1-1 TRBV9 CASSAFWSDTEAFF
TRBJ2-5 TRBV6-1 CASSEMASGSSETQYF
TRBJ1-5 TRBV30 CAWSVLYDRVNQPQHF